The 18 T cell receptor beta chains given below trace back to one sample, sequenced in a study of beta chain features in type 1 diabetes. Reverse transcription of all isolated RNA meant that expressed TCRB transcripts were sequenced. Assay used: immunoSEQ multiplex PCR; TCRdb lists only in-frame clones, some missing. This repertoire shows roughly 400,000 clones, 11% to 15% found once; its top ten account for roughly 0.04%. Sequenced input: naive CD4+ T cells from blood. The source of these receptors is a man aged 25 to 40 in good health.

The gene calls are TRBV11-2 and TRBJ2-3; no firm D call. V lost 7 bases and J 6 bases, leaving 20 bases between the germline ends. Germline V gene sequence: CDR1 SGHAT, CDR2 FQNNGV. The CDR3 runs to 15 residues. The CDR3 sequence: CASTLSELSSDTQYF. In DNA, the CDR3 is TGTGCCAGCACCCTCTCGGAACTATCATCCGATACGCAGTATTTT.

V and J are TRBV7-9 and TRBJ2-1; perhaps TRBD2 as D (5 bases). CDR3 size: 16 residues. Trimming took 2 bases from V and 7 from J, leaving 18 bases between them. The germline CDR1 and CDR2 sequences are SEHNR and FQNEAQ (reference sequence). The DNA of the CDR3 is TGTGCCAGCAGCTTAACCCCTAGGGTAGCGCTGAATGAGCAGTTCTTC. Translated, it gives CASSLTPRVALNEQFF.

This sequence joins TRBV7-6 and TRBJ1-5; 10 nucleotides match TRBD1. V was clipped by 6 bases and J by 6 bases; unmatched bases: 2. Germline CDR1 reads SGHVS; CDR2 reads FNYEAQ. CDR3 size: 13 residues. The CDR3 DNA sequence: TGTGCCAGCAGTCGGGACAGGGGTCAGCCCCAGCATTTT. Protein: CASSRDRGQPQHF. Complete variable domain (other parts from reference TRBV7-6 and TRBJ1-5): GAGVSQSPRYKVTKRGQDVALRCDPISGHVSLYWYRQALGQGPEFLTYFNYEAQQDKSGLPNDRFSAERPEGSISTLTIQRTEQRDSAMYRCASSRDRGQPQHFGDGTRLSIL.

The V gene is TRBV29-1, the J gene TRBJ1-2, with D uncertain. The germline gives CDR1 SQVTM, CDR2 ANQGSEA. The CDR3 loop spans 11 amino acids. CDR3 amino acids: CSISGNYGYTF. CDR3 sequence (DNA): TGCAGTATATCGGGGAACTATGGCTACACCTTC.

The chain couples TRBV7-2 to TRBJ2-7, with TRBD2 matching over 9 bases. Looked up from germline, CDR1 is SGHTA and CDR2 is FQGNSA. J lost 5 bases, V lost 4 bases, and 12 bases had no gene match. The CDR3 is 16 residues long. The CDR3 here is CASSSEAGLAINEQYF. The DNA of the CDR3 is TGTGCCAGCAGCTCCGAGGCGGGACTAGCTATCAACGAGCAGTACTTC.

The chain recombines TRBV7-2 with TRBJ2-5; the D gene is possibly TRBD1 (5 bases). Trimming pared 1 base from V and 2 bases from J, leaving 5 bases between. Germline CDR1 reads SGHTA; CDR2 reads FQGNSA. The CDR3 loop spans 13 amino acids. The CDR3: CASSLDRQETQYF. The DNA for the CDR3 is TGTGCCAGCAGCTTAGACAGGCAAGAGACCCAGTACTTC.

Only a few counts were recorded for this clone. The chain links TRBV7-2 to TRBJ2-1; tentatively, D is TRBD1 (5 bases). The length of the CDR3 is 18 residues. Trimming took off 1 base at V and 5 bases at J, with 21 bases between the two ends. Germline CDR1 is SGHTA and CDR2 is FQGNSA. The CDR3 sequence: CASSLGGPFVTRDNEQFF. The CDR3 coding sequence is TGTGCCAGCAGCTTAGGGGGCCCATTCGTAACCCGCGACAATGAGCAGTTCTTC.

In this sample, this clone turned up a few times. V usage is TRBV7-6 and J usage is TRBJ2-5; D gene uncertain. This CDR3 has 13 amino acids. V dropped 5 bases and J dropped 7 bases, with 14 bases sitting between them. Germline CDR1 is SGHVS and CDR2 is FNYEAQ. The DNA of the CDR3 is TGTGCCAGCAGCCGTGAAACTGGACGGACCCAGTACTTC. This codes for CASSRETGRTQYF.

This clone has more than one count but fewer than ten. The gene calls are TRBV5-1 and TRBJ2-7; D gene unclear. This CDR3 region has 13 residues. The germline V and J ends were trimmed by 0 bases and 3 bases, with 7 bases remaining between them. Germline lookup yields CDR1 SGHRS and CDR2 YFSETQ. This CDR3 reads CASSLENSYEQYF. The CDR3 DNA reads TGCGCCAGCAGCTTGGAAAACAGCTACGAGCAGTACTTC.

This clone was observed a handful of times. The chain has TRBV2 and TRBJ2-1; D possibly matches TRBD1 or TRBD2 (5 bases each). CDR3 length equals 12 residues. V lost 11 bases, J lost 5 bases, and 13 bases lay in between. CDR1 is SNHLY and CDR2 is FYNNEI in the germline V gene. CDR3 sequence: CASRGDDNEQFF. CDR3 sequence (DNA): TGTGCCTCCAGAGGGGACGACAATGAGCAGTTCTTC.

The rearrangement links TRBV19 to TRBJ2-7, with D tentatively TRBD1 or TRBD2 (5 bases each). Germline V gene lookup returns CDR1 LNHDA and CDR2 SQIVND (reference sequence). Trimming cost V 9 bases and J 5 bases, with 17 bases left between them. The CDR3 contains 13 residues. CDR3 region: CARLPTERDEQYV. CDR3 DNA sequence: TGTGCCAGGCTACCGACAGAGAGGGACGAGCAGTACGTC.

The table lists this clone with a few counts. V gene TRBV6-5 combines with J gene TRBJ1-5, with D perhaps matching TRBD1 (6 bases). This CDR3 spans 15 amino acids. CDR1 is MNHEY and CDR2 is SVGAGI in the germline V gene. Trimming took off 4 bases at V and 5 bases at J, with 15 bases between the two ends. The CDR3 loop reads CASSLSTGPYQPQHF. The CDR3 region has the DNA TGTGCCAGCAGTTTATCGACAGGTCCGTATCAGCCCCAGCATTTT.

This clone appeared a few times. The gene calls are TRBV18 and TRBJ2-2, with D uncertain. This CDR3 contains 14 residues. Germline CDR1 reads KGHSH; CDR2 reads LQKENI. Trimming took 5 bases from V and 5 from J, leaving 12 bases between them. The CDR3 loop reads CASSELAVTGELFF. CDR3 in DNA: TGTGCCAGCTCAGAGTTGGCGGTAACCGGGGAGCTGTTTTTT.

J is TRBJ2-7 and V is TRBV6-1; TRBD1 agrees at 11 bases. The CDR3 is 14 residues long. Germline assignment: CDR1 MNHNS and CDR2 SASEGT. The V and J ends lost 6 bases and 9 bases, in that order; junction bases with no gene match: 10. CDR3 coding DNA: TGTGCCAGCAGGCCGGGACAGGGGGACAGGGTGCAGTACGTC. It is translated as CASRPGQGDRVQYV.

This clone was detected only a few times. The CDR3 is CASSLGSRETQYF. Here the CDR3 DNA reads TGCGCCAGCAGCTTAGGGAGTAGGGAGACCCAGTACTTC. The rearrangement uses TRBV5-1 and TRBJ2-5; a possible D gene is TRBD2 (5 bases). Germline lookup yields CDR1 SGHRS and CDR2 YFSETQ. The CDR3 has 13 amino acids. V lost 2 bases and J 5 bases, leaving 10 bases between the germline ends.

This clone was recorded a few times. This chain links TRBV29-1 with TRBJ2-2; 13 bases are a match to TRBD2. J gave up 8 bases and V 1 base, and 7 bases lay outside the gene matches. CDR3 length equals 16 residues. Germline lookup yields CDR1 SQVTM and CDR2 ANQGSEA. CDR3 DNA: TGCAGCGTTGAAGTCCAGGGACTAGCGGGAACTGGGGAGCTGTTTTTT. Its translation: CSVEVQGLAGTGELFF.

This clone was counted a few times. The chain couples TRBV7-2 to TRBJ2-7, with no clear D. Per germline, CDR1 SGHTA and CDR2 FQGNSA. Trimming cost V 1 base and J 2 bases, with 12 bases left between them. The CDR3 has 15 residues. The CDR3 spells CASSLGAAATYEQYV. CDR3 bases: TGTGCCAGCAGCTTAGGCGCGGCAGCAACCTACGAGCAGTACGTC.

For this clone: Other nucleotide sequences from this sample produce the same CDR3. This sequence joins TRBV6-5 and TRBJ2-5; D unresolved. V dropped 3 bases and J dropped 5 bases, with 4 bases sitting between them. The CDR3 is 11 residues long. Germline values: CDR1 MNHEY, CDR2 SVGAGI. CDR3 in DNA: TGTGCCAGCAGTTATAGGGAGACCCAGTACTTC. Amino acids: CASSYRETQYF.